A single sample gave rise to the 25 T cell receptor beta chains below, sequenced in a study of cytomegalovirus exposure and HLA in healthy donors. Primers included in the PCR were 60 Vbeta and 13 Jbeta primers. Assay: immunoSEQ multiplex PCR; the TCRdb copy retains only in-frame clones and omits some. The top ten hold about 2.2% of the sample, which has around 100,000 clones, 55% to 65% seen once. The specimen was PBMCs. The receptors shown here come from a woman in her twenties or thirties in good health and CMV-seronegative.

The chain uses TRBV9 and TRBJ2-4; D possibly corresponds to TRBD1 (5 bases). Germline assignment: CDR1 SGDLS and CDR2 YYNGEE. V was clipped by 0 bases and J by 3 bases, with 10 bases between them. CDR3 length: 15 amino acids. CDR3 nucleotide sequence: TGTGCCAGCAGCGTAGCAGGGTCCGACAAAAACATTCAGTACTTC. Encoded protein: CASSVAGSDKNIQYF.

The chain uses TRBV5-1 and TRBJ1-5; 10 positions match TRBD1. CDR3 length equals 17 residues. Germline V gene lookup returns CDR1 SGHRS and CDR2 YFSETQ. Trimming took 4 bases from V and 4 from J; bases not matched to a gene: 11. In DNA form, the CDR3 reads TGCGCCAGCAGCCCTGGGGGGGACAGGGGCCTTAATCAGCCCCAGCATTTT. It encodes CASSPGGDRGLNQPQHF. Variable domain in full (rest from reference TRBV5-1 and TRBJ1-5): KAGVTQTPRYLIKTRGQQVTLSCSPISGHRSVSWYQQTPGQGLQFLFEYFSETQRNKGNFPGRFSGRQFSNSRSEMNVSTLELGDSALYLCASSPGGDRGLNQPQHFGDGTRLSIL.

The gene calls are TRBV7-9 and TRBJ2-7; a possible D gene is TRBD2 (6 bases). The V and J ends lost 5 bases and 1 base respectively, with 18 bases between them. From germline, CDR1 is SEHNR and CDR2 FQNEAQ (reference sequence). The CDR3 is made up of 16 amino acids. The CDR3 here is CASSPGGEIASYEQYF. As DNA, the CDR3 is TGTGCCAGCAGCCCCGGAGGGGAGATCGCTTCCTACGAGCAGTACTTC.

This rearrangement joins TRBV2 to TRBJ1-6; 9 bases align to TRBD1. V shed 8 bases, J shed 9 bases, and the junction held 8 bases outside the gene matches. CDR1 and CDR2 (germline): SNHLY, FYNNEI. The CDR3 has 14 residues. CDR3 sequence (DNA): TGTGCCAGCCACCTCACAGGGGGCAGTTCACCCCTCCACTTT. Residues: CASHLTGGSSPLHF. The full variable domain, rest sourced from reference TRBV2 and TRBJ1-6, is EPEVTQTPSHQVTQMGQEVILRCVPISNHLYFYWYRQILGQKVEFLVSFYNNEISEKSEIFDDQFSVERPDGSNFTLKIRSTKLEDSAMYFCASHLTGGSSPLHFGNGTRLTVT.

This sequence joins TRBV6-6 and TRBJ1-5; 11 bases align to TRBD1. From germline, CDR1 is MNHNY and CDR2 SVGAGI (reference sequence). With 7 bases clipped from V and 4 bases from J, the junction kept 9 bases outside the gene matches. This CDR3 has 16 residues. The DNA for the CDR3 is TGTGCCAGCACCAGCGGGACAGGGGGATCAAATCAGCCCCAGCATTTT. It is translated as CASTSGTGGSNQPQHF.

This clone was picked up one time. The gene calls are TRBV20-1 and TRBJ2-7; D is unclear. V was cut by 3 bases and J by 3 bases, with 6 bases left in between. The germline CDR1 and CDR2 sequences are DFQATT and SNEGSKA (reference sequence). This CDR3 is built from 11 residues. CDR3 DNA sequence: TGCAGTGCTAGTTCTGTCTACGAGCAGTACTTC. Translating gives CSASSVYEQYF.

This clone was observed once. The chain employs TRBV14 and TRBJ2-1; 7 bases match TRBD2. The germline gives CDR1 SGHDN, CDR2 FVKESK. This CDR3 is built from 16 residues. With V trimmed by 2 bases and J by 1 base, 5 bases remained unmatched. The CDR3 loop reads CASSQITGGSYNEQFF. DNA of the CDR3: TGTGCCAGCAGCCAAATTACGGGAGGATCCTACAATGAGCAGTTCTTC.

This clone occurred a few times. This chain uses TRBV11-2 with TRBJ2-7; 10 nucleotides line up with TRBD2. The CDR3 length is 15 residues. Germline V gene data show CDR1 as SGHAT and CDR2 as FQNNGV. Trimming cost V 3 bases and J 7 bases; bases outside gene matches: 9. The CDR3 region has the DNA TGTGCCAGCAGCTTGTCAGGGCTAGCGGGAGTTGAGCAGTACTTC. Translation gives CASSLSGLAGVEQYF. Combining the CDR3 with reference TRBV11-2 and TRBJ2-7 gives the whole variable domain EAGVAQSPRYKIIEKRQSVAFWCNPISGHATLYWYQQILGQGPKLLIQFQNNGVVDDSQLPKDRFSAERLKGVDSTLKIQPAKLEDSAVYLCASSLSGLAGVEQYFGPGTRLTVT.

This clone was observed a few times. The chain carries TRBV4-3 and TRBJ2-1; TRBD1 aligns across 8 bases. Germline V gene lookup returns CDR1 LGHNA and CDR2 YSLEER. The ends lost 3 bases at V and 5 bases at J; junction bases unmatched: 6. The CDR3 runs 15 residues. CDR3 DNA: TGCGCCAGCAGCCATCCCCGGGACAGGCACAATGAGCAGTTCTTC. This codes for CASSHPRDRHNEQFF.

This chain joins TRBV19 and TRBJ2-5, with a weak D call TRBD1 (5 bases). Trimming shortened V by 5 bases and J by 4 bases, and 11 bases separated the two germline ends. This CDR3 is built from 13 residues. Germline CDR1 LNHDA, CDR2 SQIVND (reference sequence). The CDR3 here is CASSAGLRETQYF. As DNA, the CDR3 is TGTGCCAGTAGTGCAGGGCTCCGAGAGACCCAGTACTTC.

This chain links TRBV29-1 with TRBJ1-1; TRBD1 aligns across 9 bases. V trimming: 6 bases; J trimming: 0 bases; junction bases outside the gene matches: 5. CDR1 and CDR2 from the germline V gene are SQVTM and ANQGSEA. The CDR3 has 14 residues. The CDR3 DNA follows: TGCAGCGTGTGGGACAGGGCTCTGAACACTGAAGCTTTCTTT. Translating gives CSVWDRALNTEAFF.

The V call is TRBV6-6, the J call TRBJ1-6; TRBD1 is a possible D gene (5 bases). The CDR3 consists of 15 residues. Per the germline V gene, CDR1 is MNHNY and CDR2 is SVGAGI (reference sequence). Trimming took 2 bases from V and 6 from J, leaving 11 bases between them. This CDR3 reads CASSYNDRINSPLHF. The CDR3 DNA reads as TGTGCCAGCAGTTACAACGACAGAATTAATTCACCCCTCCACTTT.

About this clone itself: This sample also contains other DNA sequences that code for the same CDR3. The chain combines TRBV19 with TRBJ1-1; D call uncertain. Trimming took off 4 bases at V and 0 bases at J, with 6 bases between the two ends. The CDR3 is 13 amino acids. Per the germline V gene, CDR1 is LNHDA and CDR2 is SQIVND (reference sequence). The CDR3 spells CASSSYMNTEAFF. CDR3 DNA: TGTGCCAGTAGTAGCTATATGAACACTGAAGCTTTCTTT.

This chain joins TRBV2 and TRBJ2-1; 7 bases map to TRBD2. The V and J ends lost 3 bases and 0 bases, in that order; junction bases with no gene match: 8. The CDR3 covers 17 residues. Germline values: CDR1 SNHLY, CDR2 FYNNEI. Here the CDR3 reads CASSDPLGGSSYNEQFF. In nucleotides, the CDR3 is TGTGCCAGCAGTGACCCCCTTGGCGGGAGCTCCTACAATGAGCAGTTCTTC.

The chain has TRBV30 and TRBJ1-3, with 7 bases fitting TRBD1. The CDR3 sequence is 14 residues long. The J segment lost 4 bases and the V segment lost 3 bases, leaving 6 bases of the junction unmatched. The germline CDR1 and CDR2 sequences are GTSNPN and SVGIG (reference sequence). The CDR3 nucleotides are TGTGCCTGGAGGGCGACAGGGAGGGGAAACACCATATATTTT. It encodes CAWRATGRGNTIYF.

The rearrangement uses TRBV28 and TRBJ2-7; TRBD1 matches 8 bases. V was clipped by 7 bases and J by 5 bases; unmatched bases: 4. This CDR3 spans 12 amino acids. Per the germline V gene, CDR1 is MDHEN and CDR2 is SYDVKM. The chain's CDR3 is CASNSGGHEQYF. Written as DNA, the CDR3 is TGTGCCAGCAATTCAGGGGGCCACGAGCAGTACTTC.

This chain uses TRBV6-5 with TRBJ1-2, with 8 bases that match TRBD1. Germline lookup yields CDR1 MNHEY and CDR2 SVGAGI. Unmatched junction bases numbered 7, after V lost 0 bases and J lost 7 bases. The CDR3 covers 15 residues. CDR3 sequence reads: CASSYSYRQGPGYTF. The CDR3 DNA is TGTGCCAGCAGTTACTCCTACCGACAGGGGCCTGGCTACACCTTC.

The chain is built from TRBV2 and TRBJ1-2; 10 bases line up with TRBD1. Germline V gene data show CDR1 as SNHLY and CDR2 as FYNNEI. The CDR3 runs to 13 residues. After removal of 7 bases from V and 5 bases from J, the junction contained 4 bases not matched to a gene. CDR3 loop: CASKGQGEYGYTF. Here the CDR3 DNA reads TGTGCCAGCAAAGGACAGGGGGAGTATGGCTACACCTTC.

The CDR3 protein is CASSFPSTGVETQYF. CDR3 sequence (DNA): TGTGCCAGCAGCTTCCCCTCTACCGGGGTCGAGACCCAGTACTTC. The chain recombines TRBV7-9 with TRBJ2-5; maybe TRBD2 (5 bases). Deletions cut 3 bases from V and 5 bases from J, with 16 bases between. The CDR3 is 15 residues long. Looked up from germline, CDR1 is SEHNR and CDR2 is FQNEAQ (reference sequence). The variable domain in full, with the rest retrieved from reference TRBV7-9 and TRBJ2-5, is DTGVSQNPRHKITKRGQNVTFRCDPISEHNRLYWYRQTLGQGPEFLTYFQNEAQLEKSRLLSDRFSAERPKGSFSTLEIQRTEQGDSAMYLCASSFPSTGVETQYFGPGTRLLVL.

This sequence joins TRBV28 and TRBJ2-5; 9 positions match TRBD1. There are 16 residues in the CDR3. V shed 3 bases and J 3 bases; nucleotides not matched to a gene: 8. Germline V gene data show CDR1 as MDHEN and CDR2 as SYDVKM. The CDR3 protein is CASSFPTGTGKETQYF. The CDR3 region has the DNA TGTGCCAGCAGTTTCCCGACCGGGACAGGGAAAGAGACCCAGTACTTC.

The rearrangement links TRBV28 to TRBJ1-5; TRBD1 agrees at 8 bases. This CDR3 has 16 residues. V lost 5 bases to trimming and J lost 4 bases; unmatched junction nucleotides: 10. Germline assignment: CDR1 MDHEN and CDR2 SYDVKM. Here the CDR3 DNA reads TGTGCCAGCAGTCCCAGGGGGCAGGGCGGGAATCAGCCCCAGCATTTT. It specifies CASSPRGQGGNQPQHF.

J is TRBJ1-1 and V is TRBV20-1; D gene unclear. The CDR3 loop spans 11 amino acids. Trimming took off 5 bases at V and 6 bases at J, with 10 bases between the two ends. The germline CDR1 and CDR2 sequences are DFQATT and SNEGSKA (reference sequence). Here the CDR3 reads CSASLSAEAFF. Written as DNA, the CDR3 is TGCAGTGCTTCCCTATCGGCTGAAGCTTTCTTT.

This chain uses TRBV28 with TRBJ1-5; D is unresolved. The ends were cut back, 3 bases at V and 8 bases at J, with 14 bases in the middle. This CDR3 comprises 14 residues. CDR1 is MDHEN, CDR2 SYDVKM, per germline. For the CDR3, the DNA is TGTGCCAGCAGTTTTAGGTCCATCGGGGAGCCCCAGCATTTT. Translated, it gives CASSFRSIGEPQHF.

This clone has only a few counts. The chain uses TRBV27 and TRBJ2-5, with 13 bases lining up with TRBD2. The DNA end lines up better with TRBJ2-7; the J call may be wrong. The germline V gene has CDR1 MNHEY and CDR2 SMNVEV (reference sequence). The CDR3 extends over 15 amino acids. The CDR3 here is CASRPGTSGTYEQYF. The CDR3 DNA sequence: TGTGCCAGCAGACCCGGGACTAGCGGGACCTACGAGCAGTACTTC.

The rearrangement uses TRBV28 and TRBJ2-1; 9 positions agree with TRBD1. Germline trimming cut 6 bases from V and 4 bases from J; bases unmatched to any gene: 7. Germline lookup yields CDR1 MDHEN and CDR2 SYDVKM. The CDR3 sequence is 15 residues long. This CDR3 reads CASRGQGHGYNEQFF. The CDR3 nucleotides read TGTGCCAGCAGAGGACAGGGGCATGGTTACAATGAGCAGTTCTTC.